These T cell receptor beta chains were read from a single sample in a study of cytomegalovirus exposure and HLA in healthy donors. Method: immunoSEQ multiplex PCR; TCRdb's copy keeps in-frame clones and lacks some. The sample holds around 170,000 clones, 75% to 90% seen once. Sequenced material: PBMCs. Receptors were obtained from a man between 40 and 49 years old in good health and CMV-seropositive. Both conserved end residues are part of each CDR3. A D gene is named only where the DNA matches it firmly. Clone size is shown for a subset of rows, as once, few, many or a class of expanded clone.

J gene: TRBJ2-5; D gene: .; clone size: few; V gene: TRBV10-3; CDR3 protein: CAISFIGGTGETQYF; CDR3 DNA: TGTGCCATCAGCTTCATCGGGGGTACCGGGGAGACCCAGTACTTC
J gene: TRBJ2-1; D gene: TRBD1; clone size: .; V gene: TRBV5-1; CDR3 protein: CASSFSGTGDEQFF; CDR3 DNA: TGCGCCAGCAGCTTCTCCGGGACAGGCGATGAGCAGTTCTTC
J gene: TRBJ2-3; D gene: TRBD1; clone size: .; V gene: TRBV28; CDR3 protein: CASSLGVGQGSYTDTQYF; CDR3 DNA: TGTGCCAGCAGTTTAGGCGTGGGACAGGGGTCCTACACAGATACGCAGTATTTT
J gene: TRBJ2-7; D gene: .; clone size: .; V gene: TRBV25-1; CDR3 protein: CASSDDRTYEQYF; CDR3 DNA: TGTGCCAGCAGTGACGACCGGACTTACGAGCAGTACTTC
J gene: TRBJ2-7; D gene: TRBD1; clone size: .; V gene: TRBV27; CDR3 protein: CASRRTGSYEQYF; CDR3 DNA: TGTGCCAGCAGGCGGACAGGTTCCTACGAGCAGTACTTC
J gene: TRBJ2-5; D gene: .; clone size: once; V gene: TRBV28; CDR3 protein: CASSRRGSYRQETQYF; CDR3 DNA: TGTGCCAGCAGTCGACGGGGTTCGTATCGTCAAGAGACCCAGTACTTC
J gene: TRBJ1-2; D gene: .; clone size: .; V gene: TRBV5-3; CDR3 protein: CARRWESHVWDYGYTF; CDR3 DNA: TGTGCCCGACGGTGGGAGTCCCACGTATGGGACTATGGCTACACCTTC
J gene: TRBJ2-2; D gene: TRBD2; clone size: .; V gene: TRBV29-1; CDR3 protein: CSARLTSGGAGAGELFF; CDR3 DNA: TGCAGCGCACGTTTGACTAGCGGGGGGGCCGGGGCCGGGGAGCTGTTTTTT
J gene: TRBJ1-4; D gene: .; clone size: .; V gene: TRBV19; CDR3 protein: CASSHRATNEKLFF; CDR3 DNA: TGTGCCAGTAGCCACAGGGCAACTAATGAAAAACTGTTTTTT
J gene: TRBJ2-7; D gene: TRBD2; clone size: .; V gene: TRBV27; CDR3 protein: CASSRQLAGGRYEQYF; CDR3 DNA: TGTGCCAGCAGCCGACAGCTAGCGGGGGGTCGCTACGAGCAGTACTTC
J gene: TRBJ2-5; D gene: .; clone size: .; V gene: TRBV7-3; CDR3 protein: CASTPGTGILETQYF; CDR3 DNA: TGTGCCAGCACCCCCGGGACTGGAATCCTAGAGACCCAGTACTTC
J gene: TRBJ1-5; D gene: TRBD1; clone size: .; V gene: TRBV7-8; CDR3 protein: CASSVGTVDQPQHF; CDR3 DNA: TGTGCCAGCAGCGTCGGGACAGTTGATCAGCCCCAGCATTTT
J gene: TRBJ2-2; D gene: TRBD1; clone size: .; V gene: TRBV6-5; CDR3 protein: CASKGTGGTGELFF; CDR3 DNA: TGTGCCAGCAAAGGGACAGGGGGCACCGGGGAGCTGTTTTTT
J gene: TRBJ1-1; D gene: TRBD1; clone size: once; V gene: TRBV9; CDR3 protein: CASSGRGRGGNTEAFF; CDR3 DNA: TGTGCCAGCAGCGGAAGGGGGCGCGGGGGGAATACTGAAGCTTTCTTT
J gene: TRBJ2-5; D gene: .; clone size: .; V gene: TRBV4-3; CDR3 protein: CASSQEAGVGEETQYF; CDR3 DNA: TGCGCCAGCAGCCAAGAAGCAGGGGTAGGAGAAGAGACCCAGTACTTC